A single sample gave rise to the 18 T cell receptor beta chains below, sequenced in a study of cytomegalovirus exposure and HLA in healthy donors. Use of 60 Vbeta and 13 Jbeta primers characterized the PCR. Profiling relied on immunoSEQ multiplex PCR, and the TCRdb table lists in-frame clones only, not all of them. The table has some 200,000 clones, roughly 13% seen once. The sequencing sample was made of PBMCs. Receptor source: a man between 50 and 59 years old in good health and CMV-seropositive.

The table lists this clone with a few counts. The CDR3 spells CASSLSGPHSYNEQFF. As DNA, the CDR3 is TGTGCCAGCAGTTTAAGCGGGCCCCACTCCTACAATGAGCAGTTCTTC. The V gene is TRBV28, the J gene TRBJ2-1, with D perhaps matching TRBD2 (6 bases). The V gene lost 2 bases and the J gene lost 0 bases, with 11 bases spanning the gap. The length of the CDR3 is 16 residues. CDR1 is MDHEN and CDR2 is SYDVKM in the germline V gene.

This clone was observed a handful of times. The rearrangement uses TRBV15 and TRBJ2-5; D possibly corresponds to TRBD1 (5 bases). The V gene's germline CDR1 is LNHNV and CDR2 YYDKDF (reference sequence). V lost 1 base, J lost 5 bases, and 17 bases lay in between. CDR3 length: 16 residues. CDR3 protein: CATSRGGQGSMETQYF. The CDR3 bases are TGTGCCACCAGCAGAGGTGGGCAGGGCTCAATGGAGACCCAGTACTTC.

This clone was recorded a few times. V gene TRBV19 combines with J gene TRBJ1-2; 10 nucleotides agree with TRBD1. CDR3 length: 15 amino acids. J gave up 2 bases and V 4 bases, and 4 bases lay outside the gene matches. Germline V gene lookup returns CDR1 LNHDA and CDR2 SQIVND (reference sequence). The CDR3 protein is CASSTRTGGNYGYTF. The CDR3 DNA reads TGTGCCAGTAGTACCCGGACAGGGGGAAACTATGGCTACACCTTC.

This clone was picked up a small number of times. This chain uses TRBV7-2 with TRBJ2-7; 7 nucleotides align to TRBD2. CDR3 length equals 12 residues. Germline V gene sequence: CDR1 SGHTA, CDR2 FQGNSA. V shed 5 bases and J 3 bases; nucleotides not matched to a gene: 1. Here the CDR3 reads CASSGGVYEQYF. As DNA, the CDR3 is TGTGCCAGCAGCGGGGGGGTCTACGAGCAGTACTTC.

J is TRBJ1-3 and V is TRBV28; a weak D match, TRBD1 (5 bases). Germline CDR1 MDHEN, CDR2 SYDVKM. CDR3 length: 14 amino acids. The V gene lost 10 bases and the J gene lost 0 bases, with 13 bases spanning the gap. The CDR3 coding sequence is TGTGCCACCGATGCGGGGGGCTCTGGAAACACCATATATTTT. As protein: CATDAGGSGNTIYF. The whole variable domain, filled in from reference TRBV28 and TRBJ1-3, reads DVKVTQSSRYLVKRTGEKVFLECVQDMDHENMFWYRQDPGLGLRLIYFSYDVKMKEKGDIPEGYSVSREKKERFSLILESASTNQTSMYLCATDAGGSGNTIYFGEGSWLTVV.

This clone showed up just a few times. The chain has TRBV12-2 and TRBJ2-7; the table names TRBD1, a call not compared with the DNA. TRBV12-2 is a known pseudogene. The CDR3 runs to 15 residues. The CDR3 loop reads CASRSTRTGGREQYV. In nucleotides, the CDR3 is TGTGCAAGTCGCTCTACCCGGACAGGGGGCCGCGAGCAGTACGTC.

The CDR3 here is CASSSGSYEQYV. CDR3 sequence (DNA): TGTGCCAGCAGCTCCGGGTCTTACGAGCAGTACGTC. The rearrangement links TRBV28 to TRBJ2-7; D is uncertain. Germline CDR1 reads MDHEN; CDR2 reads SYDVKM. This CDR3 is built from 12 residues. V lost 6 bases to trimming and J lost 4 bases, with 10 bases between them.

This clone came up a few times. This chain uses TRBV9 with TRBJ1-1, with D unresolved. The CDR3 covers 14 residues. Trimming took 3 bases from V and 4 from J, leaving 13 bases between them. Germline V gene data show CDR1 as SGDLS and CDR2 as YYNGEE. CDR3 sequence: CASSAARISTEAFF. DNA of the CDR3: TGTGCCAGCAGCGCCGCCAGGATAAGCACTGAAGCTTTCTTT.

This clone was detected a few times. This chain links TRBV5-1 with TRBJ2-3; tentatively, D is TRBD1 (7 bases). The germline V gene encodes CDR1 SGHRS and CDR2 YFSETQ. With 0 bases removed from V and 3 bases from J, the gap between germline ends came to 23 bases. CDR3 length: 19 amino acids. The CDR3 reads CASSLELGGRGRLTDTQYF. DNA of the CDR3: TGCGCCAGCAGCTTGGAGTTGGGGGGCAGGGGGAGGTTGACAGATACGCAGTATTTT. Combining the CDR3 with reference TRBV5-1 and TRBJ2-3 gives the whole variable domain KAGVTQTPRYLIKTRGQQVTLSCSPISGHRSVSWYQQTPGQGLQFLFEYFSETQRNKGNFPGRFSGRQFSNSRSEMNVSTLELGDSALYLCASSLELGGRGRLTDTQYFGPGTRLTVL.

The chain combines TRBV4-2 with TRBJ2-7, with TRBD2 matching 12 bases. The CDR3 is 18 residues long. The V segment lost 1 base and the J segment 1 base; nucleotides outside the gene matches: 8. Germline assignment: CDR1 LGHNA and CDR2 YNFKEQ. The CDR3: CASSQVTSGGPVSYEQYF. The CDR3 DNA reads as TGTGCCAGCAGCCAAGTGACTAGCGGGGGCCCCGTGTCCTACGAGCAGTACTTC.

This chain links TRBV13 with TRBJ2-1; TRBD2 matches 7 bases. V was clipped by 3 bases and J by 8 bases; unmatched bases: 7. Germline V gene data show CDR1 as PRHDT and CDR2 as FYEKMQ (reference sequence). The CDR3 is 14 amino acids. This CDR3 is CASSLGGSRYEQFF. The CDR3 DNA follows: TGTGCCAGCAGCTTGGGGGGGTCTAGGTATGAGCAGTTCTTC.

V usage is TRBV13 and J usage is TRBJ2-5, with TRBD2 matching 7 bases. CDR1 and CDR2 (germline): PRHDT, FYEKMQ (reference sequence). This CDR3 spans 16 amino acids. Losses at the gene ends were 2 bases for V and 4 bases for J; bases not matched to a gene: 10. CDR3 in DNA: TGTGCCAGCAGCTTATACTCCGGCGGGGGAGGAGAGACCCAGTACTTC. Its translation is CASSLYSGGGGETQYF. Full variable domain (outside the CDR3, taken from reference TRBV13 and TRBJ2-5): AAGVIQSPRHLIKEKRETATLKCYPIPRHDTVYWYQQGPGQDPQFLISFYEKMQSDKGSIPDRFSAQQFSDYHSELNMSSLELGDSALYFCASSLYSGGGGETQYFGPGTRLLVL.

V usage is TRBV5-1 and J usage is TRBJ2-3; TRBD2 aligns across 12 bases. V was clipped by 2 bases and J by 7 bases; unmatched bases: 8. The CDR3 is 16 residues long. CDR1 SGHRS and CDR2 YFSETQ come from the germline V gene. CDR3 DNA sequence: TGCGCCAGCAGCTTCCAAACTAGCGGGGGGAGAAATACGCAGTATTTT. It specifies CASSFQTSGGRNTQYF.

The chain joins TRBV18 to TRBJ2-6, with D perhaps TRBD2 (5 bases). CDR3 length equals 16 residues. Trimming left V 6 bases short and J 0 bases short, with 12 bases between. CDR1 KGHSH and CDR2 LQKENI come from the germline V gene. Here the CDR3 reads CASSADGNSGANVLTF. For the CDR3, the DNA is TGTGCCAGCTCCGCGGACGGGAACTCTGGGGCCAACGTCCTGACTTTC. Looking up the rest from reference TRBV18 and TRBJ2-6 gives the full variable domain: NAGVMQNPRHLVRRRGQEARLRCSPMKGHSHVYWYRQLPEEGLKFMVYLQKENIIDESGMPKERFSAEFPKEGPSILRIQQVVRGDSAAYFCASSADGNSGANVLTFGAGSRLTVL.

This rearrangement joins TRBV6-7 to TRBJ2-7, with 8 bases matching TRBD1. TRBV6-7 is flagged as an ORF with uncertain function. The V gene end was trimmed by 6 bases and the J gene end by 4 bases; junction bases not matched to a gene: 8. The CDR3 sequence is 14 residues long. CDR3 DNA: TGTGCCAGCAGCGACCGGGACAGGACATACGAGCAGTACTTC. This encodes CASSDRDRTYEQYF.

This clone has more than one count but fewer than ten. This chain uses TRBV21-1 with TRBJ2-7; TRBD2 was called by the table and not checked on the DNA. TRBV21-1 is a pseudogene segment. CDR3 length: 18 residues. CDR3 nucleotides: TGTGCCAGCAGCAAAGTCCCCCAGCGGGGGAGAGATTCCTACGAGCAGTACGTC. Amino acids: CASSKVPQRGRDSYEQYV.

The rearrangement joins TRBV25-1 to TRBJ1-1, with D possibly matching TRBD1 (5 bases). The CDR3 has 12 residues. Germline CDR1 and CDR2: MGHDK and SYGVNS. The ends were cut back, 4 bases at V and 5 bases at J, with 8 bases in the middle. CDR3 sequence reads: CASSVQGTEAFF. For the CDR3, the DNA is TGTGCCAGCAGTGTTCAGGGAACTGAAGCTTTCTTT.

This clone turned up a few times. The rearrangement links TRBV6-1 to TRBJ2-3; TRBD2 matches 13 bases. Per germline, CDR1 MNHNS and CDR2 SASEGT. CDR3 size: 15 residues. V dropped 8 bases and J dropped 4; count of bases not matched to a gene: 6. CDR3 sequence (DNA): TGTGCCAGCGGACTAGCGGGGGCCCTCCCAGATACGCAGTATTTT. This translates into CASGLAGALPDTQYF.